This entry is about one T cell receptor (beta chain). Its antigen is as yet unknown. The germline gives CDR1 LNHDA, CDR2 SQIVND (reference sequence). V was shortened by 4 bases and J by 4 bases, with 13 bases between the two germline ends. The CDR3 contains 14 residues. The method was immunoSEQ multiplex PCR; TCRdb's version includes in-frame clones alone and lacks a portion of them. Counted here are around 60,000 clones, around 90% occurring once; the ten biggest clones make up under 6.5%. This sample was taken from a study of PD-1 blockade in classical Hodgkin lymphoma. Overall study context: Patients were treated with nivolumab at 3 mg/kg, and this was given intravenously every 2 weeks. Study results and caveats: When nivolumab was started under 1 year after ASCT, patients were excluded. Patients with a complete response exhibited baseline diversity comparable to newly diagnosed patients.

Every patient experienced relapse after autologous stem cell transplantation, and brentuximab vedotin exposure varied. The receptor was isolated from a human donor with classical Hodgkin lymphoma. Sequencing was performed on peripheral blood mononuclear cells (PBMCs), taken before the second cycle of nivolumab. This chain connects TRBV19 to TRBJ1-2, with unresolved D. CDR3 protein: CASSTGPGSYGYTF. The CDR3 DNA sequence: TGTGCCAGTAGTACGGGTCCAGGTAGCTATGGCTACACCTTC.